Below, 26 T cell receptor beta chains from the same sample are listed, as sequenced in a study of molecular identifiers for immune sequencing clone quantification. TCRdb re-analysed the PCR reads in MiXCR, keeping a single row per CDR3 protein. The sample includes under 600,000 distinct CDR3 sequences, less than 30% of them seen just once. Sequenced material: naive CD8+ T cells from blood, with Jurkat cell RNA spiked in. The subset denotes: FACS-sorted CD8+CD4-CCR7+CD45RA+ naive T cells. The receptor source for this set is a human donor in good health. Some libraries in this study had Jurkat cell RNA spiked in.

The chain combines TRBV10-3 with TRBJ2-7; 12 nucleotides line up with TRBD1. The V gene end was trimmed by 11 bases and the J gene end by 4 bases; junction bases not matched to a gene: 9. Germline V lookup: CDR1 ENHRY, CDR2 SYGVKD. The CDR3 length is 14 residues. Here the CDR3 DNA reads TGTGCCGGGGGACCGGGACAGGGGGCTTACGAGCAGTACTTC. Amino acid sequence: CAGGPGQGAYEQYF.

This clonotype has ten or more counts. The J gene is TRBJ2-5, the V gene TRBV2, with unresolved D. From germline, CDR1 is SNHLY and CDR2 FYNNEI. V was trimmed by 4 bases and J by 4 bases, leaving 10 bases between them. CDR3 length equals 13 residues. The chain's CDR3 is CASSVWLSETQYF. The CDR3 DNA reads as TGTGCCAGCAGTGTCTGGCTCTCAGAGACCCAGTACTTC.

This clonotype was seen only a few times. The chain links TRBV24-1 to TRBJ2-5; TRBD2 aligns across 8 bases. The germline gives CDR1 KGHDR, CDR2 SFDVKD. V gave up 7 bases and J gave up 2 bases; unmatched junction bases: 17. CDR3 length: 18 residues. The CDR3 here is CATSASQREREGQETQYF. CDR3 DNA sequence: TGTGCCACCAGCGCTTCCCAGCGGGAGAGAGAGGGACAAGAGACCCAGTACTTC.

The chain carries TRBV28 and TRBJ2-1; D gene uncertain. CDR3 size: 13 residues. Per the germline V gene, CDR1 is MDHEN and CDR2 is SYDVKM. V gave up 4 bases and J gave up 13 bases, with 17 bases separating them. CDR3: CASSSRLMVAQFF. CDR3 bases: TGTGCCAGCAGTTCCCGTCTCATGGTCGCTCAGTTCTTC. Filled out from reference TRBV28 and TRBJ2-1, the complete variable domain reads DVKVTQSSRYLVKRTGEKVFLECVQDMDHENMFWYRQDPGLGLRLIYFSYDVKMKEKGDIPEGYSVSREKKERFSLILESASTNQTSMYLCASSSRLMVAQFFGPGTRLTVL.

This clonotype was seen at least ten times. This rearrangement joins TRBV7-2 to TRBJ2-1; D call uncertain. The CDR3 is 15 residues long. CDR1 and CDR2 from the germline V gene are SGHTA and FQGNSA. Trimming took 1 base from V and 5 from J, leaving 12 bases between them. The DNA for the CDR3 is TGTGCCAGCAGCTTAGTTCCCCTCGGAAACAATGAGCAGTTCTTC. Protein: CASSLVPLGNNEQFF.

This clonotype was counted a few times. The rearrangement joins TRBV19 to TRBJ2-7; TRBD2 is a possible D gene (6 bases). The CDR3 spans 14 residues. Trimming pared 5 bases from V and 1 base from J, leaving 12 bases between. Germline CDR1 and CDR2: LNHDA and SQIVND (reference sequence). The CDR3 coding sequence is TGTGCCAGTAGTTGGCGGGGAAGGTCCTACGAGCAGTACTTC. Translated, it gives CASSWRGRSYEQYF.

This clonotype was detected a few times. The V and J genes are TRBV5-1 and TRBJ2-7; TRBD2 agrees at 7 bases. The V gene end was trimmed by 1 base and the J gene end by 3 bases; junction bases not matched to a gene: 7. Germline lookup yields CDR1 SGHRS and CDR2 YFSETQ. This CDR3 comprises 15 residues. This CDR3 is CASSLSSGRGYEQYF. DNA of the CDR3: TGCGCCAGCAGCTTGTCTAGCGGCAGAGGCTACGAGCAGTACTTC.

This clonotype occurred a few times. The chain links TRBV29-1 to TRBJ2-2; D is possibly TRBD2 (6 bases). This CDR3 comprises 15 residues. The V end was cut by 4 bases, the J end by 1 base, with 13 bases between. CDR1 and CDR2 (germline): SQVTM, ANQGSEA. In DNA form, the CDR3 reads TGCAGCGTTGTTCAACGGGGGAGGAACACCGGGGAGCTGTTTTTT. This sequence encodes CSVVQRGRNTGELFF.

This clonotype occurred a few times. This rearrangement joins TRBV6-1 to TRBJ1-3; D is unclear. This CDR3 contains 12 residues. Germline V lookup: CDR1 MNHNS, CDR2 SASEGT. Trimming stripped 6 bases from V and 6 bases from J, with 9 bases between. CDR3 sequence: CASRTEENTIYF. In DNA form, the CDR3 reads TGTGCCAGCAGAACAGAGGAAAACACCATATATTTT.

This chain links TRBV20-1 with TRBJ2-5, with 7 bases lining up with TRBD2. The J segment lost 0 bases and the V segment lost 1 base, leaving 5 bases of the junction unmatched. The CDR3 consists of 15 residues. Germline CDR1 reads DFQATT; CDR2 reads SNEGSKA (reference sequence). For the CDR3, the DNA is TGCAGTGCTAGAGTCGGGACTACGTACCAAGAGACCCAGTACTTC. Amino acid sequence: CSARVGTTYQETQYF.

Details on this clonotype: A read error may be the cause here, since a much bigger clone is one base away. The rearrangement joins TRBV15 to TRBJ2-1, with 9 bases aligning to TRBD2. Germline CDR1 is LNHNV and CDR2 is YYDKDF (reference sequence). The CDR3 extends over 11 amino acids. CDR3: CAASGGPWQFF. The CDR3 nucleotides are TGTGCCGCCAGCGGGGGGCCTTGGCAGTTCTTC.

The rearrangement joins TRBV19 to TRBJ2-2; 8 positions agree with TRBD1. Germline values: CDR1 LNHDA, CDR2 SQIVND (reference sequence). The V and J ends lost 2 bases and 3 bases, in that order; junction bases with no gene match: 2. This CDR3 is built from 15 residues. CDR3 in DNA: TGTGCCAGTAGTATATTGGACAGGGACACCGGGGAGCTGTTTTTT. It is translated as CASSILDRDTGELFF.

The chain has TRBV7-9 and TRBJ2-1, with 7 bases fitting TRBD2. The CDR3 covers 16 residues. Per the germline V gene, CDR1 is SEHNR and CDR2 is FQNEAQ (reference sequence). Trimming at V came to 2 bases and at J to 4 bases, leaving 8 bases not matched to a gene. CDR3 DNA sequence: TGTGCCAGCAGCTTATGGGAGGGTCCGGGATACAATGAGCAGTTCTTC. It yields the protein CASSLWEGPGYNEQFF.

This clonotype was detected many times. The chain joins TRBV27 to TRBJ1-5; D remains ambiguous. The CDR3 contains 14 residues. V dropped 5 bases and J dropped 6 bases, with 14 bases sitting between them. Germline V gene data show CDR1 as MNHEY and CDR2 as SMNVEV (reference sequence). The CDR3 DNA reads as TGTGCCAGCAGTGGAGCGGGGTCGGCTCAGCCCCAGCATTTT. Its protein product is CASSGAGSAQPQHF.

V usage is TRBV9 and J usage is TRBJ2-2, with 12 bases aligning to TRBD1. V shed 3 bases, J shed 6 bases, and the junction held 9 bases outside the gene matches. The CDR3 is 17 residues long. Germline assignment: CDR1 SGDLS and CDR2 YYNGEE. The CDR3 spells CASSASGTGGRPGELFF. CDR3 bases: TGTGCCAGCAGCGCCTCCGGGACAGGGGGCCGGCCCGGGGAGCTGTTTTTT.

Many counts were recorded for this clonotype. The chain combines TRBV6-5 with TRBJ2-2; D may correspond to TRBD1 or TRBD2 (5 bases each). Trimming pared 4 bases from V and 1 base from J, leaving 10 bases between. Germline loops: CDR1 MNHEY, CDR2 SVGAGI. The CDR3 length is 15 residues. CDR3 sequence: CASSFWGRNTGELFF. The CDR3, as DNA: TGTGCCAGCAGTTTTTGGGGGAGGAACACCGGGGAGCTGTTTTTT.

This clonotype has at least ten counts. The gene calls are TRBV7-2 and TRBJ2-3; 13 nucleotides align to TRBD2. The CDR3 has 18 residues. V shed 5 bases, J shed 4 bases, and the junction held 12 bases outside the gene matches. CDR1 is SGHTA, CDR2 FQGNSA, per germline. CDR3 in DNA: TGTGCCAGCAGCCCAACTAGCGGGGGGGCCCGGAGCGCAGATACGCAGTATTTT. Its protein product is CASSPTSGGARSADTQYF.

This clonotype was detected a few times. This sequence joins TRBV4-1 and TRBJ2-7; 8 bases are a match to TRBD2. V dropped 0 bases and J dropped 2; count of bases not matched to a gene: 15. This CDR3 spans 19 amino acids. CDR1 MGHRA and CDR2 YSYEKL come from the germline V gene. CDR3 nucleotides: TGCGCCAGCAGCCAAGATATGAGGGGACCGGGACTAGGAGCCTACGAGCAGTACTTC. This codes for CASSQDMRGPGLGAYEQYF.

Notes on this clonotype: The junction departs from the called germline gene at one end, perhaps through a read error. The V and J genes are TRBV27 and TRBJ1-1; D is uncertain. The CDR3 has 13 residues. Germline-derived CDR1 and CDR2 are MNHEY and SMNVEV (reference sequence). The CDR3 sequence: CGSSLVPSTEAFF. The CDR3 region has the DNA TGTGGCAGCAGTTTAGTACCGAGTACTGAAGCTTTCTTT.

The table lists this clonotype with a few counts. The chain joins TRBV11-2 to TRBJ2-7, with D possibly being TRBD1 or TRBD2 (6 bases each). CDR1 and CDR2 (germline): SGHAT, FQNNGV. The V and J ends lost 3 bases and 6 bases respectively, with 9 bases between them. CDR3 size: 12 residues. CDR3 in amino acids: CASSFGGSEQYF. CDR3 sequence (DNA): TGTGCCAGCAGCTTCGGGGGCTCCGAGCAGTACTTC.

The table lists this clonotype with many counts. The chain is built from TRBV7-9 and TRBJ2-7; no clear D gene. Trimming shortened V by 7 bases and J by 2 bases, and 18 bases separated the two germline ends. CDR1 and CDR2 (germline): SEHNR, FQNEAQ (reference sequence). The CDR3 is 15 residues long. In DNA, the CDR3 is TGTGCCAGCACCAACCCGGTGTCAGGCACCTACGAGCAGTACTTC. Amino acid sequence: CASTNPVSGTYEQYF.

CDR3 region: CASSQEPSGGPEETQYF. CDR3 DNA: TGTGCCAGCAGCCAGGAGCCTAGCGGGGGGCCCGAAGAGACCCAGTACTTC. The chain recombines TRBV3-1 with TRBJ2-5, with 11 bases aligning to TRBD2. Germline loops: CDR1 LGHDT, CDR2 YNNKEL (reference sequence). This CDR3 is 17 amino acids long. Trimming removed 3 bases from V and 3 bases from J; junction bases left unmatched: 9.

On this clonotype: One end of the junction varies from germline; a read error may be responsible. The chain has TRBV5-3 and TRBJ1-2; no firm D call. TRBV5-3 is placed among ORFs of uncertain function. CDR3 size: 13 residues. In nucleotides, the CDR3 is TGTGCCAGCTCCGCGGAGAACGGCTATGGCTCCACCTTC. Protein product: CASSAENGYGSTF.

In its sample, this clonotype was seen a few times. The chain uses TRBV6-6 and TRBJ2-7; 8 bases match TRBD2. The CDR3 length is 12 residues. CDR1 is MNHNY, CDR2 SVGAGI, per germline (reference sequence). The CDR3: CASIERAGEETV. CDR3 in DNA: TGTGCCAGCATTGAGAGAGCGGGAGAGGAAACGGTC.

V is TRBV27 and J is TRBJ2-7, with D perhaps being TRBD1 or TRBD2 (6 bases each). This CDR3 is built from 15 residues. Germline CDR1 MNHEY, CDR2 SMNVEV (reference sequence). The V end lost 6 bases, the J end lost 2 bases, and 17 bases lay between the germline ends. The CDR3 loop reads CASSPTGAVPYEQYF. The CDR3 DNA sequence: TGTGCCAGCAGCCCCACGGGGGCTGTTCCCTACGAGCAGTACTTC.

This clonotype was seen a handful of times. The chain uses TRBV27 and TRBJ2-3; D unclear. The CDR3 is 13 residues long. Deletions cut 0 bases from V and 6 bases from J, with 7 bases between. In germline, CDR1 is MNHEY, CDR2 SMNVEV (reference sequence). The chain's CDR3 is CASSLSIYDTQYF. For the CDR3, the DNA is TGTGCCAGCAGTTTATCCATTTATGATACGCAGTATTTT.